A selection of T cell receptor beta chains follows, all from one sample in a study of T cells in Graves' hyperthyroidism and ophthalmopathy. TCRdb recomputed calls from the multiplex PCR reads with MiXCR, one row per CDR3 protein. This table has 600,000 to 900,000 distinct CDR3 sequences, 16% appearing once. Material: blood. The receptors here all came from a young man with Graves' hyperthyroidism. The CDR3 runs from the conserved cysteine through the conserved F or W. Clone size, where shown, is once, few, many, or a class for clones that have expanded.

clone_size j_call v_call cdr3_aa
many TRBJ2-3 TRBV6-2/TRBV6-3 CASSYVYSDAQYF
NA TRBJ2-3 TRBV24-1 CATSSLAGTDTQYF
NA TRBJ2-2 TRBV19 CASSNRIRGELFF
NA TRBJ2-5 TRBV30 CAWSQREGQYF
NA TRBJ1-5 TRBV24-1 CATSAPGYNQPQHF
NA TRBJ2-4 TRBV28 CASSSMTSGRLGNIQYF
many TRBJ1-4 TRBV11-2 CASSLGQREKLFF
many TRBJ2-1 TRBV7-2 CASSFSGLAPVDEQFF
many TRBJ1-1 TRBV2 CASRLTSTEAFF
many TRBJ2-5 TRBV7-3 CASSSTGGQETQYF
NA TRBJ2-3 TRBV7-9 CASSLLAGGEDTQYF